What follows describes a single T cell receptor (beta chain). As yet, its antigen is unknown. PCR was performed using 60 Vbeta and 13 Jbeta primers. Here immunoSEQ multiplex PCR was the method, and the copy in TCRdb shows in-frame clones only, minus some. The sample carries around 230,000 clones, approximately 79% recorded once. V shed 3 bases and J shed 0 bases, with 15 bases lying between them. The V gene's germline CDR1 is SGHTA and CDR2 FQGNSA. The CDR3 sequence is 16 residues long. The data were taken from a study of cytomegalovirus exposure and HLA in healthy donors. Study-wide results and limits: In a later analysis, across HLA loci, associated TCR counts were highest for DRB1, lowest for HLA-C.

The rearrangement uses TRBV7-2 and TRBJ2-7; TRBD2 is a possible D gene (5 bases). This clonotype originated in a male donor in good health and CMV-seronegative. What was sequenced was PBMCs. The CDR3 loop reads CASSFSSQRTSYEQYF. The CDR3 region has the DNA TGTGCCAGCAGCTTCTCTAGCCAGCGGACCTCCTACGAGCAGTACTTC. Supplemented by reference TRBV7-2 and TRBJ2-7, the full variable domain reads GAGVSQSPSNKVTEKGKDVELRCDPISGHTALYWYRQSLGQGLEFLIYFQGNSAPDKSGLPSDRFSAERTGGSVSTLTIQRTQQEDSAVYLCASSFSSQRTSYEQYFGPGTRLTVT.